This T cell receptor (beta chain) was identified during a study of cytomegalovirus exposure and HLA in healthy donors. Overall study context: Assignment to the Caucasian-associated ancestry cluster applied to 75% to 85% of the 300 to 500 genotyped donors.

Germline V gives CDR1 SGHNT, CDR2 YYREEE (reference sequence). V was clipped by 9 bases and J by 0 bases, with 15 bases between them. The CDR3 runs to 15 residues. A multiplex PCR was run with 60 Vbeta primers and 13 Jbeta primers. Some clones are missing from TCRdb's copy, which holds only in-frame ones; the method was immunoSEQ multiplex PCR. This sample has 110,000 to 150,000 clones, with about three quarters found just once. This rearrangement joins TRBV5-4 to TRBJ2-2; D might be TRBD1 (6 bases). The sequenced sample was PBMCs. This TCR derives from a male donor in good health and CMV-seronegative. The CDR3 sequence is CATHQQGSNTGELFF. In DNA, the CDR3 is TGTGCCACTCACCAACAGGGCTCGAACACCGGGGAGCTGTTTTTT. The full variable domain, its missing parts supplied by reference TRBV5-4 and TRBJ2-2, is ETGVTQSPTHLIKTRGQQVTLRCSSQSGHNTVSWYQQALGQGPQFIFQYYREEENGRGNFPPRFSGLQFPNYSSELNVNALELDDSALYLCATHQQGSNTGELFFGEGSRLTVL.